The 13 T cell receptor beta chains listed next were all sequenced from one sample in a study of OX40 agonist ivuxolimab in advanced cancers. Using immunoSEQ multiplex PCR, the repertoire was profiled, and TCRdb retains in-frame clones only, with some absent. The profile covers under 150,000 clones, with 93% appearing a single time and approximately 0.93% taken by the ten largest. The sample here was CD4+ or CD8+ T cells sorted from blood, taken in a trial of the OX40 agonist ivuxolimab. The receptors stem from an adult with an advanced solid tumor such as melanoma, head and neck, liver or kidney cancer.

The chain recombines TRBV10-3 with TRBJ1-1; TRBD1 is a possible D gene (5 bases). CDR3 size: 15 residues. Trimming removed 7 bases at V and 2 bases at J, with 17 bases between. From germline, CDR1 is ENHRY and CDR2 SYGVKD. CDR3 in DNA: TGTGCCATCATGAGGCAGAGGGGCACCAACACTGAAGCTTTCTTT. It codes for CAIMRQRGTNTEAFF.

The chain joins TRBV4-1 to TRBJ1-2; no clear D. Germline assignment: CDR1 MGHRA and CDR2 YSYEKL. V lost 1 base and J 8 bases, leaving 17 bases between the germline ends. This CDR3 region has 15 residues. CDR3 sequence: CASSQGVSEMRGYTF. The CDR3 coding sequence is TGCGCCAGCAGCCAAGGGGTTTCTGAAATGCGGGGCTACACCTTC.

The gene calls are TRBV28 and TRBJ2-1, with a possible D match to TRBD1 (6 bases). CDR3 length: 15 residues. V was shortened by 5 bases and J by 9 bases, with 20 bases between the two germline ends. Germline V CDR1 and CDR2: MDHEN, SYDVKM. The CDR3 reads CASSIQGRVGGEQFF. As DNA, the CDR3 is TGTGCCAGCAGTATCCAGGGTCGCGTAGGGGGTGAGCAGTTCTTC.

The CDR3 sequence: CASRRGNTEAFF. The CDR3 DNA follows: TGTGCCAGCCGACGAGGGAACACTGAAGCTTTCTTT. The chain uses TRBV19 and TRBJ1-1; the D is unclear. Trimming took 9 bases from V and 1 from J, leaving 9 bases between them. Germline-derived CDR1 and CDR2 are LNHDA and SQIVND (reference sequence). CDR3 length: 12 amino acids.

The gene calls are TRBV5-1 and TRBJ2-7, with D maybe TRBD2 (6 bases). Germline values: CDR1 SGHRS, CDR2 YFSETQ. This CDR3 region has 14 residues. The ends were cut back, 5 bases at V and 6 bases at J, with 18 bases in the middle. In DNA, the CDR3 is TGCGCCAGCAGGCCCCGGGGTGGGGGGTTCGAGCAGTACTTC. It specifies CASRPRGGGFEQYF.

The CDR3 sequence: CASSLLGTNYGYTF. In DNA, the CDR3 is TGTGCCAGCAGTTTATTGGGGACCAACTATGGCTACACCTTC. The V gene is TRBV28, the J gene TRBJ1-2, with D possibly being TRBD1 (5 bases). V lost 1 base and J 2 bases, leaving 8 bases between the germline ends. Germline-derived CDR1 and CDR2 are MDHEN and SYDVKM. CDR3 length: 14 amino acids.

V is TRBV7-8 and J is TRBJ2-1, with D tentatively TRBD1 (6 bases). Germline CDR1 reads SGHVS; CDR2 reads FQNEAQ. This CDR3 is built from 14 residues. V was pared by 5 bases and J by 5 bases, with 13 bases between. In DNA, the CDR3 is TGTGCCAGCAGCCAGCCCCAGGGGAACAATGAGCAGTTCTTC. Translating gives CASSQPQGNNEQFF.

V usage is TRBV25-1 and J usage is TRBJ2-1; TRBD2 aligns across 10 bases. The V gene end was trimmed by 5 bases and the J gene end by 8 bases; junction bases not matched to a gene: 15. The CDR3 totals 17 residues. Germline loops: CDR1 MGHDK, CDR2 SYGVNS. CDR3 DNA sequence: TGTGCCAGCAGTCCAATAGCCGGGACTAGCGAAAGTCATGAGCAGTTCTTC. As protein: CASSPIAGTSESHEQFF.

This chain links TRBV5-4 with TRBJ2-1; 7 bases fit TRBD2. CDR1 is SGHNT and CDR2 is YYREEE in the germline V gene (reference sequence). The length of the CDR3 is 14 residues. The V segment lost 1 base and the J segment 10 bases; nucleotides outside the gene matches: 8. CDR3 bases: TGTGCCAGCAGCTTGAGGTGGCGGGGGACCGAGCAGTTCTTC. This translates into CASSLRWRGTEQFF.

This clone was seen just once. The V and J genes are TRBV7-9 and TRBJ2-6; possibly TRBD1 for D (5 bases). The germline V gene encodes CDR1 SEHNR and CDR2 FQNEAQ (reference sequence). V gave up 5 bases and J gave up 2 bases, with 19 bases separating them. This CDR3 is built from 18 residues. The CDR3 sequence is CASSPPQGPGAGANVLTF. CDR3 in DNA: TGTGCCAGCAGCCCACCGCAGGGCCCCGGTGCTGGGGCCAACGTCCTGACTTTC.

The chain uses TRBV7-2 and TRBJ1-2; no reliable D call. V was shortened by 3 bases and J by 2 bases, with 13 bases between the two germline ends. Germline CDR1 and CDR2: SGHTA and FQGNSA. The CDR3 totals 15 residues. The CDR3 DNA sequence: TGTGCCAGCAGCTTCTTCTTACACCCCAACTATGGCTACACCTTC. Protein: CASSFFLHPNYGYTF.

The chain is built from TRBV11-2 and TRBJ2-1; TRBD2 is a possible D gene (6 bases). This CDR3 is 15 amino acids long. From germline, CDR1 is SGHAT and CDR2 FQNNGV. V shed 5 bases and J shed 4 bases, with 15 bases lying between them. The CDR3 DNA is TGTGCCAGCAGCCCCCTCGGGGACTCGTACAATGAGCAGTTCTTC. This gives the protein CASSPLGDSYNEQFF.

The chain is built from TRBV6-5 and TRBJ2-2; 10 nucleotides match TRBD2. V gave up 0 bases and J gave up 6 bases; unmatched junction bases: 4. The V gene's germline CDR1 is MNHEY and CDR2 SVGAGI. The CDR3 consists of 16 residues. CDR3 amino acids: CASSYSRAGGAGELFF. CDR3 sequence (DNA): TGTGCCAGCAGTTACTCGAGAGCGGGAGGGGCCGGGGAGCTGTTTTTT.